The rows below give T cell receptor beta chains drawn from one sample of a study of T cell responses to AZD1222 COVID-19 vaccine. Produced via immunoSEQ multiplex PCR; TCRdb's table is partial and in-frame only. The profile shows fewer than 150,000 clones, about nine tenths of them singletons. The sample consisted of peripheral blood, taken on day 0 of AZD1222 vaccination. Receptor source: an adult in good health. The CDR3 runs from the conserved cysteine through the conserved F or W.

V gene,CDR3 protein
TRBV27,CASRELGTGGLTYGYTF
TRBV7-9,CASSPADQETQYF
TRBV19,CASSTTHLTSGNTIYF
TRBV10-3,CAIRGAQRSSYNEQFF
TRBV18,CASSPPAGELYEQYF
TRBV2,CASTRGRVRYEQYF
TRBV15,CATSRVGSYNSPLHF
TRBV29-1,CSAGQGGYEQYF
TRBV27,CASSLGWGGNEKLFF
TRBV19,CASSTRDRDSYNSPLHF
TRBV6-5,CASSYSESGEQFF
TRBV18,CASSPPYGEFADTQYF
TRBV5-4,CASSRQNTEAFF
TRBV5-1,CASSSDGSTAYEQYF
TRBV5-6,CASSSTLSDTQYF
TRBV11-2,CASSLAPGGGNYNEQFF
TRBV19,CASSIMGDNYGYTF
TRBV29-1,CSVVGGRGDEQYF
TRBV18,CASSNGGYTEAFF
TRBV10-3,CAISDLGTSGDYNEQFF
TRBV6-4,CASSDGPGSNSPLHF
TRBV6-5,CASSYDAWQPQHF
TRBV7-2,CASSFVGTLNSPLHF
TRBV19,CASSIDPGPRGETQYF
TRBV7-8,CASSPRSPGLRYF
TRBV5-1,CASSYTGGEKLFF
TRBV5-1,CASSLASDTQYF
TRBV19,CASSMTSGTYEQYF
TRBV30,CAWVRLDGNSPLHF
TRBV7-9,CASSFPRPAYEQYF
TRBV6-5,CASSYSGGRYEQYF
TRBV6-5,CASSRPSGAGELFF
TRBV19,CASSLEDQFGQFF
TRBV3-1/TRBV3-2,CASSQGDRGHRGGYTF
TRBV4-1,CASTRTGGINQPQHF
TRBV3-1/TRBV3-2,CASSQGYLTTNEQFF
TRBV30,CAWSVHSGAYGYTF
TRBV5-8,CASSSPWPQHF
TRBV29-1,CSVDEQPGSGNTIYF
TRBV29-1,CSPGGGTEAFF
TRBV4-1,CASSPGTSGAYEQYF
TRBV19,CASSTDSGGPRNEQFF